Each of the 22 T cell receptor beta chains below was sequenced from the same sample in a study of blood T cell repertoires in COVID-19. Method: immunoSEQ multiplex PCR; TCRdb's copy keeps in-frame clones and lacks some. This table has a few hundred thousand clones, more than 65% appearing once. Input material: PBMCs or T cells enriched from blood (not recorded which). The receptor set was obtained from a man aged 45-65 years who had recovered from COVID-19.

The rearrangement links TRBV7-9 to TRBJ1-1, with D tentatively TRBD1 (6 bases). Trimming shortened V by 5 bases and J by 7 bases, and 17 bases separated the two germline ends. Per germline, CDR1 SEHNR and CDR2 FQNEAQ (reference sequence). The CDR3 is 14 amino acids. CDR3 nucleotides: TGTGCCAGCAGCCTTCCGGGACAACCACTTGAAGCTTTCTTT. This translates into CASSLPGQPLEAFF.

The chain recombines TRBV5-1 with TRBJ2-1; a weak D match, TRBD2 (5 bases). The length of the CDR3 is 14 residues. V was shortened by 4 bases and J by 6 bases, with 14 bases between the two germline ends. Germline V gene lookup returns CDR1 SGHRS and CDR2 YFSETQ. CDR3 nucleotide sequence: TGCGCCAGCAGCCTGGCGGGTAGACTCAATGAGCAGTTCTTC. It is translated as CASSLAGRLNEQFF.

V and J are TRBV28 and TRBJ1-2; TRBD1 is a possible D gene (6 bases). Germline-derived CDR1 and CDR2 are MDHEN and SYDVKM. CDR3 length: 14 residues. Trimming stripped 3 bases from V and 5 bases from J, with 13 bases between. The CDR3 bases are TGTGCCAGCAGTTTGGGGGCAGGGTCATATGGCTACACCTTC. This codes for CASSLGAGSYGYTF.

This clone was counted a few times. The chain joins TRBV20-1 to TRBJ2-1, with D possibly being TRBD1 (6 bases). CDR1 is DFQATT, CDR2 SNEGSKA, per germline (reference sequence). This CDR3 has 14 amino acids. The germline V and J ends were trimmed by 3 bases and 5 bases, with 14 bases remaining between them. DNA for the CDR3: TGCAGTGCTAGTCCCGCGGACAGACACAATGAGCAGTTCTTC. As protein: CSASPADRHNEQFF.

The V gene is TRBV28, the J gene TRBJ2-4; TRBD1 matches at 11 bases. The CDR3 spans 13 residues. Germline V gene sequence: CDR1 MDHEN, CDR2 SYDVKM. Trimming took 6 bases from V and 10 from J; bases not matched to a gene: 5. The CDR3 DNA follows: TGTGCCAGCAGGCCGGGACAGGGGGGAATTCAGTACTTC. The encoded protein is CASRPGQGGIQYF.

The chain is built from TRBV9 and TRBJ2-5, with a tentative D call TRBD2 (6 bases). The V gene's germline CDR1 is SGDLS and CDR2 YYNGEE. The V gene lost 0 bases and the J gene lost 5 bases, with 11 bases spanning the gap. This CDR3 has 14 amino acids. The CDR3 coding sequence is TGTGCCAGCAGCGTAGCACCCGGGAGTGAGACCCAGTACTTC. This encodes CASSVAPGSETQYF.

This chain connects TRBV29-1 to TRBJ1-6, with TRBD1 identical over 7 bases. The CDR3 totals 13 residues. V lost 6 bases and J lost 7; bases outside the gene matches: 6. CDR1 and CDR2 (germline): SQVTM, ANQGSEA. Written as DNA, the CDR3 is TGCAGCGTGTCACAGGGGCGCAATTCACCCCTCCACTTT. Amino acids: CSVSQGRNSPLHF.

The chain carries TRBV25-1 and TRBJ1-1; 9 nucleotides match TRBD1. The CDR3 is made up of 13 amino acids. Trimming at V came to 7 bases and at J to 5 bases, leaving 5 bases not matched to a gene. Germline V lookup: CDR1 MGHDK, CDR2 SYGVNS. The CDR3 loop reads CASIKTGGTEAFF. CDR3 DNA sequence: TGTGCCAGCATTAAGACAGGGGGAACTGAAGCTTTCTTT.

The rearrangement joins TRBV4-2 to TRBJ2-7; D perhaps matches TRBD2 (6 bases). V lost 0 bases, J lost 9 bases, and 12 bases lay in between. CDR3 length: 13 amino acids. Germline CDR1 LGHNA, CDR2 YNFKEQ. CDR3 coding DNA: TGTGCCAGCAGCCAAGATTTATCGGGAGTGCAGTACTTC. Translating gives CASSQDLSGVQYF.

Concerning this clone: This CDR3 is also generated by other DNA sequences in the sample. The chain uses TRBV3-1 (or the pseudogene TRBV3-2) and TRBJ2-3, with D perhaps matching TRBD2 (6 bases). Germline V gives CDR1 LGHDT, CDR2 YNNKEL (reference sequence). This CDR3 contains 15 residues. V lost 2 bases and J 1 base, leaving 10 bases between the germline ends. DNA of the CDR3: TGTGCCAGCAGCCAAACTGGAGGGGGCACAGATACGCAGTATTTT. It specifies CASSQTGGGTDTQYF.

The gene calls are TRBV24-1 and TRBJ2-2; tentatively, D is TRBD1 (5 bases). The V and J ends lost 5 bases and 5 bases respectively, with 11 bases between them. Looked up from germline, CDR1 is KGHDR and CDR2 is SFDVKD. This CDR3 comprises 14 residues. CDR3 sequence reads: CATSALGQTGELFF. In DNA, the CDR3 is TGTGCCACCAGTGCCCTAGGACAAACCGGGGAGCTGTTTTTT.

The chain employs TRBV12-3 or TRBV12-4 and TRBJ1-1; 7 bases agree with TRBD1. Trimming took 6 bases from V and 6 from J; bases not matched to a gene: 7. The CDR3 is 13 residues long. CDR3 protein: CASRTTGASEAFF. The CDR3 bases are TGTGCCAGCAGGACCACAGGGGCGTCTGAAGCTTTCTTT.

V is TRBV18 and J is TRBJ1-1, with D possibly TRBD1 on 5 matching bases. The CDR3 consists of 14 residues. V lost 1 base to trimming and J lost 7 bases, with 13 bases between them. Germline V gene data show CDR1 as KGHSH and CDR2 as LQKENI. The CDR3 spells CASSPREGPGEAFF. For the CDR3, the DNA is TGTGCCAGCTCACCACGGGAGGGGCCAGGTGAAGCTTTCTTT.

This clone appeared a single time. This chain connects TRBV2 to TRBJ1-2, with D possibly matching TRBD1 (5 bases). The V gene lost 7 bases and the J gene lost 8 bases, with 20 bases spanning the gap. The CDR3 sequence is 14 residues long. Per germline, CDR1 SNHLY and CDR2 FYNNEI. CDR3: CASKVGGIDNGYTF. The CDR3 DNA reads TGTGCCAGCAAGGTGGGGGGGATCGACAACGGCTACACCTTC.

The rearrangement uses TRBV7-2 and TRBJ2-5; 15 bases map to TRBD2. The CDR3 loop spans 19 amino acids. V lost 1 base, J lost 2 bases, and 8 bases stayed unmatched. Germline assignment: CDR1 SGHTA and CDR2 FQGNSA. This chain's CDR3 is CASSLVVGLAGGRQETQYF. The CDR3 DNA reads as TGTGCCAGCAGCTTAGTCGTCGGACTAGCGGGAGGGAGACAAGAGACCCAGTACTTC.

Written as DNA, the CDR3 is TGCGCCAGCAGCATTGGGTGGGGAGGAAACACTGAAGCTTTCTTT. Encoded protein: CASSIGWGGNTEAFF. The V and J genes are TRBV5-1 and TRBJ1-1, with D unclear. Trimming stripped 4 bases from V and 2 bases from J, with 15 bases between. Germline V gene data show CDR1 as SGHRS and CDR2 as YFSETQ. The CDR3 has 15 residues.

The chain couples TRBV18 to TRBJ1-2; 7 nucleotides align to TRBD1. V lost 2 bases to trimming and J lost 7 bases; unmatched junction nucleotides: 4. CDR1 is KGHSH, CDR2 LQKENI, per germline. The CDR3 extends over 13 amino acids. CDR3: CASSPDRVLGYTF. The CDR3 region has the DNA TGTGCCAGCTCACCAGACAGGGTTCTTGGCTACACCTTC.

V gene TRBV19 combines with J gene TRBJ1-2; TRBD1 matches at 7 bases. Trimming at V came to 2 bases and at J to 0 bases, leaving 6 bases not matched to a gene. CDR3 length: 16 amino acids. In germline, CDR1 is LNHDA, CDR2 SQIVND (reference sequence). CDR3 sequence: CASSITDRKANYGYTF. The CDR3 nucleotides read TGTGCCAGTAGTATAACGGACAGGAAGGCTAACTATGGCTACACCTTC.

The rearrangement joins TRBV5-4 to TRBJ2-1, with D maybe TRBD1 (6 bases). The CDR3 is 14 residues long. Trimming took 0 bases from V and 7 from J, leaving 11 bases between them. Germline V gene sequence: CDR1 SGHNT, CDR2 YYREEE (reference sequence). The CDR3 sequence: CASSLASTGNEQFF. CDR3 coding DNA: TGTGCCAGCAGCTTGGCTTCGACAGGTAATGAGCAGTTCTTC.

The chain has TRBV5-6 and TRBJ2-2, with 7 positions matching TRBD2. Germline V CDR1 and CDR2: SGHDT, YYEEEE. This CDR3 is built from 15 residues. J lost 7 bases, V lost 4 bases, and 10 bases had no gene match. This CDR3 reads CASSLGLPTGGELFF. CDR3 nucleotides: TGTGCCAGCAGCCTGGGACTACCCACGGGCGGGGAGCTGTTTTTT.

This clone was picked up a small number of times. This sequence joins TRBV12-5 and TRBJ1-2, with 7 bases fitting TRBD1. The V and J ends lost 5 bases and 4 bases, in that order; junction bases with no gene match: 1. The germline V gene has CDR1 LGHNT and CDR2 FRNRAP. The CDR3 covers 12 residues. CDR3 bases: TGTGCTAGTGGTAGGGGGCCCTATGGCTACACCTTC. Translation: CASGRGPYGYTF. The full variable domain, in which reference TRBV12-5 and TRBJ1-2 provide the parts outside the CDR3, is DARVTQTPRHKVTEMGQEVTMRCQPILGHNTVFWYRQTMMQGLELLAYFRNRAPLDDSGMPKDRFSAEMPDATLATLKIQPSEPRDSAVYFCASGRGPYGYTFGSGTRLTVV.

This clone is a singleton in its sample. CDR3 sequence: CASSPGTGGAVADTQYF. The CDR3 nucleotides read TGTGCCAGCAGCCCAGGAACAGGGGGGGCGGTGGCAGATACGCAGTATTTT. The genes are TRBV9 and TRBJ2-3, with D possibly being TRBD1 (8 bases). V shed 4 bases and J shed 4 bases, with 22 bases lying between them. Per the germline V gene, CDR1 is SGDLS and CDR2 is YYNGEE. CDR3 size: 17 residues.